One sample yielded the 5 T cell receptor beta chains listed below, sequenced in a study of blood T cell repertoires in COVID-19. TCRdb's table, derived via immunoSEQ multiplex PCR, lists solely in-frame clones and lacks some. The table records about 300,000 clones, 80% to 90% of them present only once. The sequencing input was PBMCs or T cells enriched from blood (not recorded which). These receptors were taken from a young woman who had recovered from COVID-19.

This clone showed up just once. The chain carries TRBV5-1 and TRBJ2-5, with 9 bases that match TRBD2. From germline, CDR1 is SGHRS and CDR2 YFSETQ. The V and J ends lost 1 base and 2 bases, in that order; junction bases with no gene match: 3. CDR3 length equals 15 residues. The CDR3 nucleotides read TGCGCCAGCAGCTTGTCTAGCGGGGTTCAAGAGACCCAGTACTTC. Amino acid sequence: CASSLSSGVQETQYF.

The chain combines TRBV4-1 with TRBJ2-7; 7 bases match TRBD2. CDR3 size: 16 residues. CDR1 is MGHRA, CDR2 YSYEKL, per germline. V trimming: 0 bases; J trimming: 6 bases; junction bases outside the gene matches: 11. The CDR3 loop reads CASSQDAGDRSGEQYF. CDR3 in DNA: TGCGCCAGCAGCCAAGATGCGGGGGATCGGAGTGGCGAGCAGTACTTC.

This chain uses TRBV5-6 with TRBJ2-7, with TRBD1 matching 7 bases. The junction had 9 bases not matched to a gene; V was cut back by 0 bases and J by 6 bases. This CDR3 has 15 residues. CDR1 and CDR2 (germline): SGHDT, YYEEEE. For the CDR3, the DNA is TGTGCCAGCAGCTTGGAGTATAGGGGGCGGGTCGAGCAGTACTTC. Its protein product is CASSLEYRGRVEQYF.

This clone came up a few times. Written as DNA, the CDR3 is TGTGCCAGCAGCGTGGGACAGAGCACTGAAGCTTTCTTT. It encodes CASSVGQSTEAFF. The chain is built from TRBV9 and TRBJ1-1, with 7 bases fitting TRBD1. This CDR3 comprises 13 residues. V gave up 2 bases and J gave up 4 bases; unmatched junction bases: 2. Germline CDR1 reads SGDLS; CDR2 reads YYNGEE.

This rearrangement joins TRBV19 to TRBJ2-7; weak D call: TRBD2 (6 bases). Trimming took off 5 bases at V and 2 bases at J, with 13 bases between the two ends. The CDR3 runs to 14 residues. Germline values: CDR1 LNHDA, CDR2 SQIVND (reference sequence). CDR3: CASSPRLGPYEQYF. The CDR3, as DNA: TGTGCCAGTAGTCCTCGACTAGGTCCCTACGAGCAGTACTTC.